This T cell receptor (beta chain) was retrieved from a study of blood T cell dynamics during melanoma immunotherapy. Study information: First-line therapy was either pembrolizumab or nivolumab with ipilimumab for metastatic melanoma. Findings and caveats of the study: PBMC repertoires of eventual disease-control patients split at W3 into clonality or diversity gains.

This clone appeared a single time. Its antigen is unknown. Germline-derived CDR1 and CDR2 are SGHRS and YFSETQ. The CDR3 extends over 13 amino acids. The germline V and J ends were trimmed by 5 bases and 2 bases, with 11 bases remaining between them. A fixed DNA input of about 320 ng was used per bulk PBMC sample. Sequencing was performed with immunoSEQ multiplex PCR; in TCRdb, only in-frame clones are kept and a portion is missing. Seen here are 25,000 to 35,000 clones, 65% to 85% observed once, and the top ten hold 10% to 13%. The sample's time point: week 3, after first cycle of checkpoint inhibitor. Apart from a couple of fast progressors, RECIST 1.1 response was judged 12 weeks post-infusion.

The chain links TRBV5-1 to TRBJ2-7; D is perhaps TRBD2 (6 bases). This TCR came from a human donor with melanoma. This material consisted of blood, taken from a patient treated with checkpoint blockade. This CDR3 is CASSPSVPYEQYF. CDR3 sequence (DNA): TGCGCCAGCAGTCCTAGCGTACCCTACGAGCAGTACTTC.